Each of the 16 T cell receptor beta chains below was sequenced from the same sample in a study of blood T cells in healthy people across ages. A sample-barcoded 5' primer and a J-beta primer mix were used in a second PCR of roughly 7 to 11 cycles. TCRdb fed the 5' RACE reads into MiXCR, producing one record per CDR3 protein. The sample carries about a million distinct CDR3 sequences, around 54% recorded once. The source material was blood. All receptors derive from an older woman in good health.

The chain carries TRBV6-1 and TRBJ2-3; no definite D call. Germline V lookup: CDR1 MNHNS, CDR2 SASEGT. The CDR3 runs 12 residues. Trimming removed 8 bases from V and 6 bases from J, with 12 bases in between. The CDR3 sequence: CASEASSDTQYF. The CDR3, as DNA: TGTGCCAGCGAAGCCAGCTCGGATACGCAGTATTTT.

This clonotype was detected a few times. The chain links TRBV7-2 to TRBJ2-3; 7 positions match TRBD2. Losses at the gene ends were 2 bases for V and 1 base for J; bases not matched to a gene: 12. The CDR3 length is 18 residues. Germline values: CDR1 SGHTA, CDR2 FQGNSA. The CDR3 loop is CASSLSGRAGVGTDTQYF. DNA of the CDR3: TGTGCCAGCAGCTTAAGTGGGAGGGCCGGGGTAGGCACAGATACGCAGTATTTT.

CDR3 in amino acids: CSVEDGRRTYNEQFF. DNA of the CDR3: TGCAGCGTTGAAGACGGCCGAAGGACCTACAATGAGCAGTTCTTC. The chain is built from TRBV29-1 and TRBJ2-1, with D unresolved. Deletions cut 0 bases from V and 2 bases from J, with 11 bases between. Per germline, CDR1 SQVTM and CDR2 ANQGSEA. The CDR3 is 15 amino acids.

This clonotype came up a few times. The chain uses TRBV7-2 and TRBJ2-3; no reliable D call. There are 13 residues in the CDR3. Trimming cost V 8 bases and J 5 bases, with 14 bases left between them. Germline loops: CDR1 SGHTA, CDR2 FQGNSA. The CDR3 DNA follows: TGTGCCAGCGGCCGAGCTCTGGGAGATACGCAGTATTTT. Its protein product is CASGRALGDTQYF.

The rearrangement joins TRBV12-3 or TRBV12-4 to TRBJ1-6; TRBD1 agrees at 7 bases. V lost 6 bases to trimming and J lost 10 bases; unmatched junction nucleotides: 9. The CDR3 totals 14 residues. For the CDR3, the DNA is TGTGCCAGCAGCCCTGACAGGGAAATCTCACCCCTCCACTTT. Translating it yields CASSPDREISPLHF.

This clonotype was seen more than once but under ten times. The V gene is TRBV4-3, the J gene TRBJ2-6; D not resolved. The germline CDR1 and CDR2 sequences are LGHNA and YSLEER. V was cut by 1 base and J by 0 bases, with 10 bases left in between. This CDR3 spans 17 amino acids. CDR3 protein: CASSQGSVASGANVLTF. In nucleotides, the CDR3 is TGCGCCAGCAGCCAAGGCAGCGTAGCCTCTGGGGCCAACGTCCTGACTTTC.

This clonotype has a handful of counts. The rearrangement joins TRBV20-1 to TRBJ2-7; 9 positions match TRBD2. Germline V gene data show CDR1 as DFQATT and CDR2 as SNEGSKA (reference sequence). V was clipped by 8 bases and J by 2 bases; unmatched bases: 10. The CDR3 is 14 amino acids. DNA for the CDR3: TGCAGTCCCCAGGGGCTAGCGGGAACCTACGAGCAGTACTTC. The encoded protein is CSPQGLAGTYEQYF.

This clonotype appeared a few times. This chain joins TRBV29-1 and TRBJ2-7; tentatively, D is TRBD1 (6 bases). From germline, CDR1 is SQVTM and CDR2 ANQGSEA. The V and J ends lost 8 bases and 1 base respectively, with 9 bases between them. This CDR3 region has 11 residues. CDR3 nucleotide sequence: TGCAGCCCAGACAGGTCCTACGAGCAGTACTTC. This encodes CSPDRSYEQYF.

The CDR3, as DNA: TGTGCCAGCAGCTTTTCCCGGACTAGCGGAAGGGTTGACTGCGAGCAGTACTTC. This encodes CASSFSRTSGRVDCEQYF. The chain uses TRBV7-2 and TRBJ2-7, with 10 bases matching TRBD2. Germline V gene data show CDR1 as SGHTA and CDR2 as FQGNSA. This CDR3 comprises 18 residues. The ends lost 3 bases at V and 6 bases at J; junction bases unmatched: 17. The whole variable domain, remainder taken from reference TRBV7-2 and TRBJ2-7, is GAGVSQSPSNKVTEKGKDVELRCDPISGHTALYWYRQSLGQGLEFLIYFQGNSAPDKSGLPSDRFSAERTGGSVSTLTIQRTQQEDSAVYLCASSFSRTSGRVDCEQYFGPGTRLTVT.

Concerning this clonotype: This sequence may be a read error, since a much larger clone differs from it by one base. The genes are TRBV20-1 and TRBJ2-1; 12 nucleotides line up with TRBD2. The junction had 5 bases not matched to a gene; V was cut back by 0 bases and J by 8 bases. Germline V gene sequence: CDR1 DFQATT, CDR2 SNEGSKA (reference sequence). The length of the CDR3 is 15 residues. The CDR3 reads CSARDKTSGRDEQFF. CDR3 sequence (DNA): TGCAGTGCTAGAGATAAGACTAGCGGGAGAGATGAGCAGTTCTTC.

The table lists this clonotype with many counts. CDR3 sequence (DNA): TGTGCCAGCAGCCAGGGACTAGCGGGAACGGGCGAGCAGTACTTC. Its protein is CASSQGLAGTGEQYF. The J gene is TRBJ2-4, the V gene TRBV12-3 or TRBV12-4; TRBD2 matches at 13 bases. The J call may not be correct, given that the DNA end is closer to TRBJ2-7. The CDR3 is made up of 15 amino acids.

This clonotype has at least ten counts. Compared with germline, one end of the junction differs, possibly owing to a read error. V and J are TRBV5-1 and TRBJ2-1; D tentatively fits TRBD1 or TRBD2 (5 bases each). The germline V gene encodes CDR1 SGHRS and CDR2 YFSETQ. The CDR3 runs to 13 residues. The CDR3 nucleotides are TGTGCCAGCAGCTTAGTGAGGGGCAATGAGCAGTTCTTC. Residues: CASSLVRGNEQFF.

The chain couples TRBV6-5 to TRBJ2-5, with D maybe TRBD2 (6 bases). The CDR3 is made up of 13 amino acids. Germline-derived CDR1 and CDR2 are MNHEY and SVGAGI. V lost 8 bases and J 13 bases, leaving 23 bases between the germline ends. The CDR3 protein is CASGPLPTRKRYF. CDR3 nucleotide sequence: TGTGCCAGCGGACCTCTCCCGACTAGGAAGCGGTACTTC.

With respect to this clonotype: One end of the junction is discordant with germline, which a read error may explain. This chain links TRBV3-1 with TRBJ2-7, with a tentative D call TRBD2 (5 bases). The CDR3 is 13 amino acids. Germline-derived CDR1 and CDR2 are LGHDT and YNNKEL (reference sequence). The CDR3 DNA reads TGTGCCAGCAGCCACCTAGCAACCTACGGGCAGTACTTC. Protein product: CASSHLATYGQYF.

Regarding this clonotype: One end of the junction fails to match germline, which may point to a read error. V usage is TRBV7-9 and J usage is TRBJ1-4; D gene uncertain. CDR3 length: 12 amino acids. From germline, CDR1 is SEHNR and CDR2 FQNEAQ (reference sequence). The CDR3 nucleotides are TGTGCCTGCAGCTTAGGTCAAGAAAAACTGTTTTTT. It yields the protein CACSLGQEKLFF.

V usage is TRBV12-3 or TRBV12-4 and J usage is TRBJ2-2; no clear D. V gave up 5 bases and J gave up 7 bases, with 8 bases separating them. The CDR3 sequence is 12 residues long. CDR3 in amino acids: CASSIGGGELFF. CDR3 sequence (DNA): TGTGCCAGCAGTATCGGTGGCGGGGAGCTGTTTTTT.